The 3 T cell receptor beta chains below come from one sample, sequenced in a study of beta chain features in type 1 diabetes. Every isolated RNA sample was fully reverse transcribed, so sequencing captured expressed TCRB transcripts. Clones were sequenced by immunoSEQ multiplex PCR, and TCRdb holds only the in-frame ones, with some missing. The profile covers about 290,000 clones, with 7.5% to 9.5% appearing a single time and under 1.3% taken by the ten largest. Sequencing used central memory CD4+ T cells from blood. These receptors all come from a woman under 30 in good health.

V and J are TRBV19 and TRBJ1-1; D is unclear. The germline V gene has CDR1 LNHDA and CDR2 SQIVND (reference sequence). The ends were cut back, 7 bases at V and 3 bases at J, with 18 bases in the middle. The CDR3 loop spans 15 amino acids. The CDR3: CASTARWSGDTEAFF. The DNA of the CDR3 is TGTGCCAGTACCGCCCGTTGGTCGGGTGACACTGAAGCTTTCTTT. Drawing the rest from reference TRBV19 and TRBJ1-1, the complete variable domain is DGGITQSPKYLFRKEGQNVTLSCEQNLNHDAMYWYRQDPGQGLRLIYYSQIVNDFQKGDIAEGYSVSREKKESFPLTVTSAQKNPTAFYLCASTARWSGDTEAFFGQGTRLTVV.

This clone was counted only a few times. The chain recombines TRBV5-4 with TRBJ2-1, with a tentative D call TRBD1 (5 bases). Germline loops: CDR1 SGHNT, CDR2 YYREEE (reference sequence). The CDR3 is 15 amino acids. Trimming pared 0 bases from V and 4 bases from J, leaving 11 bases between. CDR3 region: CASSLAAGIYNEQFF. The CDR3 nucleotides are TGTGCCAGCAGCTTGGCGGCAGGGATTTACAATGAGCAGTTCTTC.

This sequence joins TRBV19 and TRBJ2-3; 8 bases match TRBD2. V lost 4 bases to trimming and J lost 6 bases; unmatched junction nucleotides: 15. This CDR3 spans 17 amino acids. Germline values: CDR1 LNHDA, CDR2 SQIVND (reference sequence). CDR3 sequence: CASSRRSAAGGADTQYF. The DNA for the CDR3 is TGTGCCAGTAGTAGAAGATCGGCAGCCGGGGGGGCGGATACGCAGTATTTT.